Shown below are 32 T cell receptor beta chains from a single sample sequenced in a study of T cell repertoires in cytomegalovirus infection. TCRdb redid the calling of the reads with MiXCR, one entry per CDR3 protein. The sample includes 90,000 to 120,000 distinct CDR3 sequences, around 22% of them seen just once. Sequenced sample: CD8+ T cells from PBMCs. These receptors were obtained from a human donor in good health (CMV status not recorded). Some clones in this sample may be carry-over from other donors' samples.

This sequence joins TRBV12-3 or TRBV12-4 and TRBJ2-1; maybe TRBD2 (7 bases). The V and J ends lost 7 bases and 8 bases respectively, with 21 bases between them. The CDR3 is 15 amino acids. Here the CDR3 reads CASNQPGGLFDEQFF. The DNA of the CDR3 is TGTGCCAGCAACCAACCGGGGGGCCTCTTCGATGAGCAGTTCTTC.

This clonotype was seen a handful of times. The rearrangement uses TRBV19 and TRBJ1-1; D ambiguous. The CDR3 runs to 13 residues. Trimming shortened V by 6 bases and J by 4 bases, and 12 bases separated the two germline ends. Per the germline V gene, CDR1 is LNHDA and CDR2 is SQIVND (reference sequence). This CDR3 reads CASRPQRGTEAFF. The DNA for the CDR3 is TGTGCCAGTAGACCACAGCGTGGCACTGAAGCTTTCTTT.

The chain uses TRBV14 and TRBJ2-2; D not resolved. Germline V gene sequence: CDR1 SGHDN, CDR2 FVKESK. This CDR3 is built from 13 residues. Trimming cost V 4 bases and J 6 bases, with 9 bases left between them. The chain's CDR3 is CASSPLGSGELFF. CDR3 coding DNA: TGTGCCAGCAGCCCCCTTGGCTCCGGGGAGCTGTTTTTT.

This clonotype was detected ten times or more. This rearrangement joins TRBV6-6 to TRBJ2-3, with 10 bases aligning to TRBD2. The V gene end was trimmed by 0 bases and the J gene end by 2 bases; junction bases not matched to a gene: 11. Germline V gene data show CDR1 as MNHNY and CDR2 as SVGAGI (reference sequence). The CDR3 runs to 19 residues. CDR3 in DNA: TGTGCCAGCAGTTACTCGACTAAACTAGCGGGGATATCCACAGATACGCAGTATTTT. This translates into CASSYSTKLAGISTDTQYF.

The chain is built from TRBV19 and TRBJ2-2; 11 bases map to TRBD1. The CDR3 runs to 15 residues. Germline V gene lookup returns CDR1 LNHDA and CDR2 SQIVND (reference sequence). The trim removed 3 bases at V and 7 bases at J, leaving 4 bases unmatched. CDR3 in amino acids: CASSMDRGLVGELFF. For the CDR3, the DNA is TGTGCCAGTAGTATGGACAGGGGGCTTGTCGGGGAGCTGTTTTTT.

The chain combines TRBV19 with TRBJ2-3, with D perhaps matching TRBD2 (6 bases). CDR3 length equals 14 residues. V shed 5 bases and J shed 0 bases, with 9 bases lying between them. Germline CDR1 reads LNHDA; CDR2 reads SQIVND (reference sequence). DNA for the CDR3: TGTGCCAGTAGTTGGGGGACTAGCACAGATACGCAGTATTTT. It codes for CASSWGTSTDTQYF.

The DNA for the CDR3 is TGTGCCACCAGCAGGGAGGCTATGAACACTGAAGCTTTCTTT. Protein: CATSREAMNTEAFF. This chain connects TRBV15 to TRBJ1-1; D remains ambiguous. CDR3 length: 14 amino acids. Germline CDR1 and CDR2: LNHNV and YYDKDF (reference sequence). V lost 3 bases and J lost 0, with 8 bases in between.

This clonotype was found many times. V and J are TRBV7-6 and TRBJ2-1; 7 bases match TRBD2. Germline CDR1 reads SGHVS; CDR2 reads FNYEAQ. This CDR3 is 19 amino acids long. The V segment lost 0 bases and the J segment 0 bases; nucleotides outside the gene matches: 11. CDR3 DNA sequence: TGTGCCAGCAGCTTAGCGCAGGGTAGCGGGTTGAACTCCTACAATGAGCAGTTCTTC. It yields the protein CASSLAQGSGLNSYNEQFF.

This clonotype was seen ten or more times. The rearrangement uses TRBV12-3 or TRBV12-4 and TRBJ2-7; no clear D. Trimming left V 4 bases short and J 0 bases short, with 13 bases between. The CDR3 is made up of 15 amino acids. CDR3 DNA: TGTGCCAGCAGTTCCCAAAGACGGAACTCCTACGAGCAGTACTTC. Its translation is CASSSQRRNSYEQYF.

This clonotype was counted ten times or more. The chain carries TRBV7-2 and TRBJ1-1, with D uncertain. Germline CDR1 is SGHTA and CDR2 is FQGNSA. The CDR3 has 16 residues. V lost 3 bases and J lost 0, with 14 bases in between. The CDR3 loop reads CASSLGSGVMNTEAFF. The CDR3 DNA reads TGTGCCAGCAGCTTGGGTTCTGGGGTGATGAACACTGAAGCTTTCTTT. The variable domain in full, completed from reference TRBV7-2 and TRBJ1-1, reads GAGVSQSPSNKVTEKGKDVELRCDPISGHTALYWYRQSLGQGLEFLIYFQGNSAPDKSGLPSDRFSAERTGGSVSTLTIQRTQQEDSAVYLCASSLGSGVMNTEAFFGQGTRLTVV.

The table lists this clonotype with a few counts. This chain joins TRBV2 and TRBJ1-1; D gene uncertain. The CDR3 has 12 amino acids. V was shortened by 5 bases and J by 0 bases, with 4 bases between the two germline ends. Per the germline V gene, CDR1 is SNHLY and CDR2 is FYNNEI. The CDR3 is CASSHLNTEAFF. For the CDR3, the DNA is TGTGCCAGCAGTCATTTGAACACTGAAGCTTTCTTT.

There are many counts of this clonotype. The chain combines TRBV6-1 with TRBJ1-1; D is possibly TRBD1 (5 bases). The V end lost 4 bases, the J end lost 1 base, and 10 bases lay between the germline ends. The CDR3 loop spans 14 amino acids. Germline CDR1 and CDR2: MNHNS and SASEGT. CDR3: CASSGGVENTEAFF. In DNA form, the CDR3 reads TGTGCCAGCAGTGGGGGGGTGGAGAACACTGAAGCTTTCTTT.

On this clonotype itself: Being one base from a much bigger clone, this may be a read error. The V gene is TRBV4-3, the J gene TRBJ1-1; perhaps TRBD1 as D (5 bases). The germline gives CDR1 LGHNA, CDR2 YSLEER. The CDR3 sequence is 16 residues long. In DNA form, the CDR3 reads TGCGCCTGCAGCCAAGATTCATCGGGGCCCTCCACTGAAGCTTTCTTT. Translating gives CACSQDSSGPSTEAFF.

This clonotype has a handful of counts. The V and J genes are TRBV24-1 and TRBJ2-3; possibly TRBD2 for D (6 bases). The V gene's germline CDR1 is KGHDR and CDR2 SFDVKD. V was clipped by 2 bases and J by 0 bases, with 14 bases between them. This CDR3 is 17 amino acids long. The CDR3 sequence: CATSDWGVRTSTDTQYF. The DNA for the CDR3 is TGTGCCACCAGTGATTGGGGGGTACGGACTAGCACAGATACGCAGTATTTT.

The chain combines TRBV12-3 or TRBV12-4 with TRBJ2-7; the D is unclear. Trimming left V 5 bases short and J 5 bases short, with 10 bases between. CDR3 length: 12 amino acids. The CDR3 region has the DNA TGTGCCAGCAGTCCTTTCGAGGACGAGCAGTACTTC. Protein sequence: CASSPFEDEQYF.

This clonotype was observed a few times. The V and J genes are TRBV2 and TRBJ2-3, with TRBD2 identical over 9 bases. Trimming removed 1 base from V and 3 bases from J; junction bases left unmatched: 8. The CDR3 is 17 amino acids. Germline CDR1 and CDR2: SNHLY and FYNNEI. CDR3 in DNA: TGTGCCAGCAGTGAAGACCCGCGGGAGGGTCTGACAGATACGCAGTATTTT. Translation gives CASSEDPREGLTDTQYF. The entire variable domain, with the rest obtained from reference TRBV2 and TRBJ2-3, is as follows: EPEVTQTPSHQVTQMGQEVILRCVPISNHLYFYWYRQILGQKVEFLVSFYNNEISEKSEIFDDQFSVERPDGSNFTLKIRSTKLEDSAMYFCASSEDPREGLTDTQYFGPGTRLTVL.

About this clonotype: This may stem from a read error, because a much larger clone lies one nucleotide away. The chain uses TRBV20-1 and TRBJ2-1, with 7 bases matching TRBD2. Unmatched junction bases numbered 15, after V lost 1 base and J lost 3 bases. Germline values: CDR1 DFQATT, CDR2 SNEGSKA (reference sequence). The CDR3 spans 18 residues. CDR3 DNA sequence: TGCAGTGCTAGAGGCGGGGGACTAACGGGAGAGCTCTACAATGAGCAGTTCTTC. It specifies CSARGGGLTGELYNEQFF.

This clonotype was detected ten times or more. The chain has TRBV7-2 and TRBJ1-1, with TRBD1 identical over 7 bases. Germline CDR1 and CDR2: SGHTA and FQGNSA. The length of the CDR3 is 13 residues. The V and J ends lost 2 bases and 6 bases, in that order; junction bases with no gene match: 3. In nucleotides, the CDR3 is TGTGCCAGCAGCTTAATAGGGACAGCTGAAGCTTTCTTT. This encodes CASSLIGTAEAFF.

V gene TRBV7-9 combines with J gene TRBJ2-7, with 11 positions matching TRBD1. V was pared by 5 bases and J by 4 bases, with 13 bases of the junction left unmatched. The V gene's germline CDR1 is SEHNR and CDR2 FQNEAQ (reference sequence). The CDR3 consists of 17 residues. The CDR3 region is CASSLLGTGTGGYEQYF. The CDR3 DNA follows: TGTGCCAGCAGCCTCCTAGGGACCGGGACAGGGGGTTACGAGCAGTACTTC.

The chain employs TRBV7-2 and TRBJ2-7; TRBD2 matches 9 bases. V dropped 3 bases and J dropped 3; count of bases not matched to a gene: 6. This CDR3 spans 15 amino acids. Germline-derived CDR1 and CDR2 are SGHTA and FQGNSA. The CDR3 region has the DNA TGTGCCAGCAGCTTCGGGCTAGCGGGACTCTACGAGCAGTACTTC. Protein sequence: CASSFGLAGLYEQYF.

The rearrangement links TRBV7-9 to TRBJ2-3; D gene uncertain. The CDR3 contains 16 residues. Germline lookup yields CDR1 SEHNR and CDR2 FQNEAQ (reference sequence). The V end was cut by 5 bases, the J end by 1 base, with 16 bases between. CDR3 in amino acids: CASSRPSAGGTDTQYF. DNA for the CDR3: TGTGCCAGCAGCCGTCCATCAGCAGGAGGCACAGATACGCAGTATTTT.

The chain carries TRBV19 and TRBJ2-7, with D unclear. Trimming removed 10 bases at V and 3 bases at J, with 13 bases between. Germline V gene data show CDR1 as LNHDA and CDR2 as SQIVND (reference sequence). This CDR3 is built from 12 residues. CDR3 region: CATSPAGYEQYF. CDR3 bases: TGTGCCACATCCCCTGCCGGCTACGAGCAGTACTTC.

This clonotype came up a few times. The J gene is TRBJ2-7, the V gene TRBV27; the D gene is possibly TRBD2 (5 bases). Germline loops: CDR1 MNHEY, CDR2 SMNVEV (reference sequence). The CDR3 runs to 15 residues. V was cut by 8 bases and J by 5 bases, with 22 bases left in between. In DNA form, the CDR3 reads TGTGCCAGCCGTAGAACCCCTTGGGAGAAGGACGAGCAGTACTTC. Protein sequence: CASRRTPWEKDEQYF.

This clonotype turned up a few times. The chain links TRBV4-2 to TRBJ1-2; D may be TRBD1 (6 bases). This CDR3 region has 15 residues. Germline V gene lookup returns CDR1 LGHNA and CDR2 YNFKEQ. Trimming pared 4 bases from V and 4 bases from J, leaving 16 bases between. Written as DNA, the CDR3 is TGTGCCAGCAGCCCAAGTGGTCCGGACAGCTATGGCTACACCTTC. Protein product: CASSPSGPDSYGYTF.

The CDR3 sequence is CASSFSGETDTQYF. For the CDR3, the DNA is TGTGCCAGCAGCTTCAGCGGGGAAACAGATACGCAGTATTTT. The V gene is TRBV11-2, the J gene TRBJ2-3, with TRBD2 identical over 7 bases. Losses at the gene ends were 3 bases for V and 3 bases for J; bases not matched to a gene: 3. Germline lookup yields CDR1 SGHAT and CDR2 FQNNGV. The CDR3 is 14 amino acids.

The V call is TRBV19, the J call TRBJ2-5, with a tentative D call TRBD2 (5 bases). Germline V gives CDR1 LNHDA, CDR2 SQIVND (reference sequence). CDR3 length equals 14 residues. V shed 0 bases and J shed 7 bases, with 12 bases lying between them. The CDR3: CASSIDRGEGTQYF. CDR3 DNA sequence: TGTGCCAGTAGTATAGATCGGGGAGAAGGGACCCAGTACTTC.

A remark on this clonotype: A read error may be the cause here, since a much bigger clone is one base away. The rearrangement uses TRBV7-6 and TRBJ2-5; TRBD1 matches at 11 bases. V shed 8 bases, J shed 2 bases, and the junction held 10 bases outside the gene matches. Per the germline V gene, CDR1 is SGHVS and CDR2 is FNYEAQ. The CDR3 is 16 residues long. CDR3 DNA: TGTGCCAGCGGCCATTCCGGGACAGGGGGACAAGAGACCCAGTACTTC. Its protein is CASGHSGTGGQETQYF. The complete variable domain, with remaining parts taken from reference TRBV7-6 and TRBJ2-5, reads GAGVSQSPRYKVTKRGQDVALRCDPISGHVSLYWYRQALGQGPEFLTYFNYEAQQDKSGLPNDRFSAERPEGSISTLTIQRTEQRDSAMYRCASGHSGTGGQETQYFGPGTRLLVL.

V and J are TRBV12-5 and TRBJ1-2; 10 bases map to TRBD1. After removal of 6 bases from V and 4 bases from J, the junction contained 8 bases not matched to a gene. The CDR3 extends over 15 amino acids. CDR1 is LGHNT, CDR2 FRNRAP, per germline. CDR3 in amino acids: CASGLSGTGVYGYTF. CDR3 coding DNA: TGTGCTAGTGGCCTCTCCGGGACAGGGGTCTATGGCTACACCTTC.

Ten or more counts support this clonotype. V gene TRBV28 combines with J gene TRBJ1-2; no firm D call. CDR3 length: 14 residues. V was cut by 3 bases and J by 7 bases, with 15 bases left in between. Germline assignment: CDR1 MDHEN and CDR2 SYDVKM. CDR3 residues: CASSFLSTTGGYTF. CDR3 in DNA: TGTGCCAGCAGTTTCCTCTCGACCACCGGTGGCTACACCTTC.

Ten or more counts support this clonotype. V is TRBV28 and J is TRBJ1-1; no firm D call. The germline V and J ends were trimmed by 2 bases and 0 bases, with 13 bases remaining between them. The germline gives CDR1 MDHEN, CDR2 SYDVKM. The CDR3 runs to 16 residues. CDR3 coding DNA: TGTGCCAGCAGTTTACAGCTCAACCCCTTGAACACTGAAGCTTTCTTT. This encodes CASSLQLNPLNTEAFF. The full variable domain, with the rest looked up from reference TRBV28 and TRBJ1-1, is DVKVTQSSRYLVKRTGEKVFLECVQDMDHENMFWYRQDPGLGLRLIYFSYDVKMKEKGDIPEGYSVSREKKERFSLILESASTNQTSMYLCASSLQLNPLNTEAFFGQGTRLTVV.

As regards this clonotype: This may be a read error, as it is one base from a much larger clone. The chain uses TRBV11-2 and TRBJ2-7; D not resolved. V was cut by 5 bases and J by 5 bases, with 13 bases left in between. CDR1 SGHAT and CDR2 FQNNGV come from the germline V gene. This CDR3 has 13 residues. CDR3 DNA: TGTGCCAGCAGCCACAGTAACGGCAACGAGCAGTACTTC. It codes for CASSHSNGNEQYF.

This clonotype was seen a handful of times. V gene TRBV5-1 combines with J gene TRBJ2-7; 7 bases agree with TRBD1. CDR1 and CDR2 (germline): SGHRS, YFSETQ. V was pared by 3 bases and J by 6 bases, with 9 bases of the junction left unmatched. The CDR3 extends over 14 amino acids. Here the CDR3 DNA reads TGCGCCAGCAGCTCCCGGGACAGACCGCTCGAGCAGTACTTC. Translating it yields CASSSRDRPLEQYF.